One and the same sample provided the 15 T cell receptor beta chains below, sequenced in a study of T cells after yellow fever vaccination. TCRdb re-derived calls from the 5' RACE reads in MiXCR, one entry per CDR3 protein. The repertoire holds roughly 500,000 distinct CDR3 sequences, 19% seen once, with 14% in the top ten. Material: PBMCs, obtained 15 days after the yellow fever booster vaccination. These receptors all stem from a man younger than 45 who received the YFV17D yellow fever vaccine.

This clonotype showed up just a few times. The V and J genes are TRBV5-1 and TRBJ2-2, with D hard to call. V shed 5 bases and J shed 1 base, with 6 bases lying between them. The germline gives CDR1 SGHRS, CDR2 YFSETQ. The CDR3 has 13 amino acids. The CDR3 loop is CASRSQNTGELFF. Here the CDR3 DNA reads TGCGCCAGCAGATCTCAGAACACCGGGGAGCTGTTTTTT.

This clonotype was seen a handful of times. This sequence joins TRBV20-1 and TRBJ2-3, with 7 bases lining up with TRBD1. Trimming took 5 bases from V and 0 from J; bases not matched to a gene: 5. CDR3 size: 14 residues. Germline-derived CDR1 and CDR2 are DFQATT and SNEGSKA (reference sequence). The CDR3 coding sequence is TGCAGTGCTTCGAAGGGACAGAGCACAGATACGCAGTATTTT. Residues: CSASKGQSTDTQYF.

V usage is TRBV7-9 and J usage is TRBJ1-1; 9 positions match TRBD1. There are 15 residues in the CDR3. J was trimmed by 5 bases and V by 3 bases; bases with no gene match: 7. Germline V lookup: CDR1 SEHNR, CDR2 FQNEAQ (reference sequence). The CDR3 is CASSFPDRGTTEAFF. CDR3 DNA sequence: TGTGCCAGCAGCTTCCCCGACAGGGGGACGACTGAAGCTTTCTTT.

The chain carries TRBV5-4 and TRBJ2-7; no clear D gene. Germline V lookup: CDR1 SGHNT, CDR2 YYREEE (reference sequence). CDR3 size: 15 residues. Between the trimmed V and J ends, which lost 5 bases and 4 bases, there was a span of 19 bases. The CDR3 spells CASSSAQSGSYEQYF. The CDR3 nucleotides read TGTGCCAGCAGTTCCGCCCAGTCGGGCTCGTACGAGCAGTACTTC.

The J gene is TRBJ2-1, the V gene TRBV5-1; 9 positions agree with TRBD2. The germline V gene has CDR1 SGHRS and CDR2 YFSETQ. V dropped 6 bases and J dropped 7; count of bases not matched to a gene: 11. The length of the CDR3 is 15 residues. In DNA, the CDR3 is TGCGCCAGCACCAGGCGGGAGGGCCATACAAATGAGCAGTTCTTC. It is translated as CASTRREGHTNEQFF.

This clonotype turned up a few times. V is TRBV20-1 and J is TRBJ2-5; 7 bases match TRBD2. In germline, CDR1 is DFQATT, CDR2 SNEGSKA (reference sequence). The CDR3 covers 13 residues. V shed 3 bases and J 3 bases; nucleotides not matched to a gene: 4. CDR3 amino acids: CSARRLAEETQYF. Written as DNA, the CDR3 is TGCAGTGCTAGGCGACTAGCAGAAGAGACCCAGTACTTC.

This clonotype came up a few times. The chain is built from TRBV27 and TRBJ2-3; D is possibly TRBD2 (7 bases). The length of the CDR3 is 15 residues. V lost 8 bases, J lost 6 bases, and 21 bases lay in between. The V gene's germline CDR1 is MNHEY and CDR2 SMNVEV (reference sequence). The CDR3 DNA sequence: TGTGCCAGCTTCCCGTTCGCGGGGGCTGTGGATACGCAGTATTTT. Protein sequence: CASFPFAGAVDTQYF.

This clonotype was counted only a few times. The chain carries TRBV7-2 and TRBJ2-5; the D gene is possibly TRBD2 (6 bases). Trimming stripped 1 base from V and 5 bases from J, with 20 bases between. The CDR3 is 17 residues long. Per the germline V gene, CDR1 is SGHTA and CDR2 is FQGNSA. As DNA, the CDR3 is TGTGCCAGCAGCTTAGTGGCCCCTAGCGTCAGATCGGAGACCCAGTACTTC. This translates into CASSLVAPSVRSETQYF.

V is TRBV20-1 and J is TRBJ2-7; D remains ambiguous. The V end was cut by 0 bases, the J end by 0 bases, with 12 bases between. The V gene's germline CDR1 is DFQATT and CDR2 SNEGSKA (reference sequence). The CDR3 spans 15 residues. The CDR3 region is CSARDGGDSSYEQYF. The CDR3 region has the DNA TGCAGTGCTAGAGATGGCGGAGATAGCTCCTACGAGCAGTACTTC.

This clonotype was recorded a few times. CDR3 DNA: TGCAGTGCTAGATGGCCTTCGGGTAGGCATACGCAGTATTTT. The encoded protein is CSARWPSGRHTQYF. This chain uses TRBV20-1 with TRBJ2-3; D is unclear. The V end lost 2 bases, the J end lost 7 bases, and 16 bases lay between the germline ends. The CDR3 consists of 14 residues. Germline CDR1 is DFQATT and CDR2 is SNEGSKA (reference sequence).

Only a few counts were recorded for this clonotype. This chain connects TRBV6-5 to TRBJ2-7; possibly TRBD1 for D (5 bases). The CDR3 is 16 residues long. Trimming shortened V by 0 bases and J by 3 bases, and 15 bases separated the two germline ends. CDR1 and CDR2 (germline): MNHEY, SVGAGI. The CDR3 nucleotides read TGTGCCAGCAGTTACTCGACGACAGATAGACGCTACGAGCAGTACTTC. It yields the protein CASSYSTTDRRYEQYF.

This clonotype has a count of ten or more. This sequence joins TRBV10-3 and TRBJ1-3, with no clear D. The CDR3 runs 15 residues. Germline CDR1 and CDR2: ENHRY and SYGVKD. The V and J ends lost 2 bases and 5 bases respectively, with 13 bases between them. This CDR3 is CAISEPRSARNTIYF. CDR3 bases: TGTGCCATCAGTGAGCCGAGGTCCGCGAGAAACACCATATATTTT.

This clonotype appeared a few times. This chain uses TRBV12-3 or TRBV12-4 with TRBJ2-7, with 8 bases fitting TRBD2. The CDR3 consists of 17 residues. V shed 6 bases and J 2 bases; nucleotides not matched to a gene: 15. CDR3 DNA sequence: TGTGCCAGCAGCCCCACTGTCGGGAGGGCCCGGGCCTACGAGCAGTACTTC. Amino acids: CASSPTVGRARAYEQYF.

This clonotype has a handful of counts. The J gene is TRBJ2-7, the V gene TRBV5-6; D perhaps matches TRBD2 (5 bases). Trimming left V 2 bases short and J 2 bases short, with 11 bases between. The CDR3 runs 14 residues. CDR1 is SGHDT, CDR2 YYEEEE, per germline. The CDR3 DNA follows: TGTGCCAGCAGCTTATCCCCGGAGGCCTACGAGCAGTACTTC. Its protein is CASSLSPEAYEQYF.

This clonotype has just a few counts. The chain combines TRBV15 with TRBJ2-3; unclear D gene. The CDR3 loop spans 12 amino acids. Trimming pared 6 bases from V and 6 bases from J, leaving 10 bases between. Germline CDR1 and CDR2: LNHNV and YYDKDF (reference sequence). The CDR3 protein is CATSRPRDTQYF. CDR3 coding DNA: TGTGCCACCAGTAGGCCCCGGGATACGCAGTATTTT. The whole variable domain, remainder taken from reference TRBV15 and TRBJ2-3, is DAMVIQNPRYQVTQFGKPVTLSCSQTLNHNVMYWYQQKSSQAPKLLFHYYDKDFNNEADTPDNFQSRRPNTSFCFLDIRSPGLGDTAMYLCATSRPRDTQYFGPGTRLTVL.